This TCR beta chain was sequenced in a study of blood T cell repertoires in COVID-19. This CDR3 has 15 amino acids. V lost 5 bases, J lost 4 bases, and 11 bases stayed unmatched. Germline-derived CDR1 and CDR2 are LNHNV and YYDKDF (reference sequence). Per the original methods: By means of reference gene primer amplification, nucleated cell counts were estimated. Method: immunoSEQ multiplex PCR; TCRdb's copy keeps in-frame clones and lacks some. V and J calls and clone size are copied from that table; D and trimming were computed from the DNA. The data contain under 65,000 clones, approximately 86% of them singletons.

The V call is TRBV15, the J call TRBJ2-7; 7 bases align to TRBD1. Sequencing used peripheral blood. The source of this sequence is a man in his sixties with acute or convalescent COVID-19. CDR3 sequence (DNA): TGTGCCACCAGCGAAGTCGAGACAGGGTGGTACGAGCAGTACTTC. Translated: CATSEVETGWYEQYF. Combining the CDR3 with reference TRBV15 and TRBJ2-7 gives the whole variable domain DAMVIQNPRYQVTQFGKPVTLSCSQTLNHNVMYWYQQKSSQAPKLLFHYYDKDFNNEADTPDNFQSRRPNTSFCFLDIRSPGLGDTAMYLCATSEVETGWYEQYFGPGTRLTVT.